The 20 T cell receptor beta chains listed next were all sequenced from one sample in a study of regulatory T cells in long-lasting Graves disease. Construction of TCR beta libraries relied on iRepertoire HTBI primers and on Arm-PCR targeting CDR3 regions. One entry per CDR3 protein, called by TCRdb with MiXCR from the multiplex PCR reads. This table has a few hundred thousand distinct CDR3 sequences, roughly 14% appearing once. Indicated time point: newly diagnosed GD, antithyroid drugs for less than 3 months. Isolated PBMC RNA provided the starting material for the TCR library. The same sample was also studied in work on T cells in Graves' hyperthyroidism and ophthalmopathy.

The material was peripheral blood mononuclear cells (PBMCs), obtained at new diagnosis, from a patient treated with antithyroid drugs. Source of these receptors: a man aged 25-45 years with Graves disease.

This clonotype was seen repeatedly, ten times or more. This chain links TRBV20-1 with TRBJ2-4; D is unclear. Germline-derived CDR1 and CDR2 are DFQATT and SNEGSKA (reference sequence). Trimming stripped 3 bases from V and 0 bases from J, with 15 bases between. The CDR3 sequence is 16 residues long. CDR3 protein: CSARPSNRPAKNIQYF. The CDR3 DNA sequence: TGCAGTGCTAGGCCCTCCAACCGCCCAGCCAAAAACATTCAGTACTTC.

Points on this clonotype: This may come from a read error, since a much larger clone is one base off. The chain recombines TRBV2 with TRBJ2-2, with 7 bases aligning to TRBD1. Germline V gives CDR1 SNHLY, CDR2 FYNNEI. V trimming: 4 bases; J trimming: 3 bases; junction bases outside the gene matches: 8. The CDR3 consists of 16 residues. The CDR3 is CASSGHRDSDTGELFF. The DNA for the CDR3 is TGTGCCAGCAGTGGGCATCGGGACAGCGACACCGGGGAGCTGTTTTTT.

This clonotype was recorded many times. V and J are TRBV2 and TRBJ1-1; no reliable D call. V was cut by 0 bases and J by 5 bases, with 10 bases left in between. The CDR3 has 14 amino acids. Germline-derived CDR1 and CDR2 are SNHLY and FYNNEI. CDR3 nucleotide sequence: TGTGCCAGCAGTGAAGCAGGGCGGGGAACTGAAGCTTTCTTT. Translation: CASSEAGRGTEAFF.

This clonotype was seen repeatedly, ten times or more. The chain combines TRBV11-1 with TRBJ2-7; 7 bases fit TRBD1. Germline loops: CDR1 SGHAT, CDR2 FQDESV (reference sequence). V lost 5 bases to trimming and J lost 0 bases; unmatched junction nucleotides: 7. This CDR3 comprises 15 residues. DNA of the CDR3: TGTGCCAGCAGCCATCCAGGGGGAAGCTCCTACGAGCAGTACTTC. Protein: CASSHPGGSSYEQYF.

This clonotype showed up many times. The gene calls are TRBV29-1 and TRBJ1-4, with D possibly TRBD1 on 5 matching bases. The CDR3 consists of 14 residues. Trimming left V 6 bases short and J 5 bases short, with 16 bases between. CDR1 and CDR2 (germline): SQVTM, ANQGSEA. The CDR3: CSVDTGTANEKLFF. CDR3 coding DNA: TGCAGCGTCGATACCGGGACGGCAAATGAAAAACTGTTTTTT.

This clonotype was recorded a few times. The chain recombines TRBV12-5 with TRBJ1-2; 9 bases match TRBD1. The CDR3 extends over 13 amino acids. With V trimmed by 5 bases and J by 6 bases, 4 bases remained unmatched. CDR1 and CDR2 (germline): LGHNT, FRNRAP. This chain's CDR3 is CASGLRTGDGYTF. The CDR3 nucleotides read TGTGCTAGTGGTCTCAGGACAGGGGATGGCTACACCTTC. The full variable domain, completed using reference TRBV12-5 and TRBJ1-2, is DARVTQTPRHKVTEMGQEVTMRCQPILGHNTVFWYRQTMMQGLELLAYFRNRAPLDDSGMPKDRFSAEMPDATLATLKIQPSEPRDSAVYFCASGLRTGDGYTFGSGTRLTVV.

This clonotype was observed a few times. The J gene is TRBJ2-2, the V gene TRBV20-1; D tentatively reads TRBD1 or TRBD2 (5 bases each). The CDR3 has 14 residues. Germline V CDR1 and CDR2: DFQATT, SNEGSKA (reference sequence). Trimming removed 6 bases from V and 6 bases from J, with 17 bases in between. CDR3 region: CSAHRGPVPGELFF. As DNA, the CDR3 is TGCAGTGCCCATAGGGGACCCGTCCCCGGGGAGCTGTTTTTT.

The CDR3 loop is CSVRAGDSNQPQHF. The CDR3, as DNA: TGCAGCGTTCGGGCAGGAGATAGCAATCAGCCCCAGCATTTT. The chain employs TRBV29-1 and TRBJ1-5; D remains ambiguous. This CDR3 comprises 14 residues. CDR1 and CDR2 (germline): SQVTM, ANQGSEA. V lost 5 bases, J lost 0 bases, and 11 bases lay in between.

This clonotype appeared many times. V is TRBV7-8 and J is TRBJ2-7; weak D call: TRBD1 (6 bases). The V end was cut by 7 bases, the J end by 3 bases, with 19 bases between. The CDR3 is made up of 15 amino acids. In germline, CDR1 is SGHVS, CDR2 FQNEAQ. DNA of the CDR3: TGTGCCAGCACCGTCAGACAGGCCTCCCGCTACGAGCAGTACTTC. Residues: CASTVRQASRYEQYF.

This clonotype was seen a handful of times. The J gene is TRBJ2-1, the V gene TRBV24-1; 10 bases agree with TRBD2. The V segment lost 4 bases and the J segment 5 bases; nucleotides outside the gene matches: 7. This CDR3 has 16 amino acids. The V gene's germline CDR1 is KGHDR and CDR2 SFDVKD. CDR3 sequence: CATSDASGRADNEQFF. The CDR3 DNA reads TGTGCCACCAGTGACGCAAGCGGGAGGGCTGACAATGAGCAGTTCTTC.

This chain joins TRBV6-1 and TRBJ1-4; a possible D gene is TRBD1 (6 bases). This CDR3 has 14 residues. V lost 11 bases, J lost 4 bases, and 17 bases lay in between. From germline, CDR1 is MNHNS and CDR2 SASEGT. The CDR3 loop reads CAFGGGPVNEKLFF. CDR3 nucleotide sequence: TGTGCCTTCGGAGGGGGGCCAGTTAATGAAAAACTGTTTTTT.

This clonotype came up many times. J is TRBJ2-1 and V is TRBV12-3 or TRBV12-4; weak D call: TRBD2 (5 bases). Trimming stripped 1 base from V and 6 bases from J, with 13 bases between. The CDR3 consists of 15 residues. CDR3 protein: CASSLGTPQSNEQFF. The CDR3 DNA reads TGTGCCAGCAGTTTAGGGACTCCCCAGAGCAATGAGCAGTTCTTC.

This clonotype showed up just a few times. The J gene is TRBJ1-4, the V gene TRBV7-2, with D hard to call. V lost 3 bases and J 6 bases, leaving 11 bases between the germline ends. CDR1 is SGHTA and CDR2 is FQGNSA in the germline V gene. The CDR3 totals 14 residues. The CDR3 is CASSLREVDEKLFF. CDR3 DNA sequence: TGTGCCAGCAGCTTGAGAGAAGTTGATGAAAAACTGTTTTTT.

This clonotype was found many times. The chain couples TRBV19 to TRBJ2-3; D is perhaps TRBD2 (5 bases). Trimming left V 3 bases short and J 6 bases short, with 13 bases between. Germline CDR1 is LNHDA and CDR2 is SQIVND (reference sequence). The CDR3 spans 14 residues. The CDR3 loop is CASSISGLLDTQYF. CDR3 sequence (DNA): TGTGCCAGTAGTATTAGTGGACTTCTGGATACGCAGTATTTT.

A note on this clonotype: Germline is not matched at one junction end, which may reflect a read error. The chain recombines TRBV7-7 with TRBJ2-3; 13 nucleotides line up with TRBD2. Looked up from germline, CDR1 is SSHAT and CDR2 is FNYEAQ (reference sequence). The CDR3 has 16 amino acids. CDR3 in DNA: TGTGCTAGCAGCCCAATAGGGACTAGCGGGAAGACCCATATTGTATTT. Translated, it gives CASSPIGTSGKTHIVF.

Many counts were recorded for this clonotype. The J gene is TRBJ2-5, the V gene TRBV12-3 or TRBV12-4; TRBD1 might be the D (5 bases). The CDR3 is 16 amino acids. The V end lost 3 bases, the J end lost 5 bases, and 19 bases lay between the germline ends. The DNA of the CDR3 is TGTGCCAGCAGTTTTTTTCCAGGGCCCTCCGAGGAGACCCAGTACTTC. It encodes CASSFFPGPSEETQYF.

This clonotype was seen ten or more times. This rearrangement joins TRBV13 to TRBJ1-1; D is uncertain. Trimming stripped 7 bases from V and 5 bases from J, with 14 bases between. The CDR3 has 13 amino acids. Looked up from germline, CDR1 is PRHDT and CDR2 is FYEKMQ (reference sequence). The CDR3 here is CASMPGIKTEAFF. The DNA of the CDR3 is TGTGCCAGCATGCCGGGAATAAAGACTGAAGCTTTCTTT.

Turning to this clonotype: It may be a read error: a sequence one base away is much more abundant. The chain couples TRBV24-1 to TRBJ1-2; maybe TRBD1 (6 bases). Trimming removed 7 bases from V and 2 bases from J, with 10 bases in between. CDR3 length equals 13 residues. CDR1 and CDR2 (germline): KGHDR, SFDVKD. DNA for the CDR3: TGTGCCACCAGCTTACAGGGAAACTATGGCTACACCTTC. This gives the protein CATSLQGNYGYTF.

This clonotype was counted only a few times. V is TRBV29-1 and J is TRBJ2-5; the match to TRBD2 covers 9 bases. V lost 5 bases, J lost 5 bases, and 15 bases stayed unmatched. The CDR3 contains 16 residues. CDR1 SQVTM and CDR2 ANQGSEA come from the germline V gene. The CDR3 sequence is CSVSLGREGLWETQYF. CDR3 bases: TGCAGCGTTTCCCTGGGGCGGGAGGGCCTTTGGGAGACCCAGTACTTC.

This clonotype was observed a handful of times. A read error may explain this, as a much larger clone is one base away. This chain uses TRBV5-1 with TRBJ2-3, with 9 bases identical to TRBD2. V lost 7 bases, J lost 2 bases, and 8 bases stayed unmatched. The germline V gene has CDR1 SGHRS and CDR2 YFSETQ. CDR3 length: 15 residues. The CDR3, as DNA: TGCGCCAGCTCGGGAAGCGGGGGGTTCACAGATACGCAGTATTTT. Translated, it gives CASSGSGGFTDTQYF.